This T cell receptor beta chain emerged from a study of Ad26.COV2.S vaccination and SARS-CoV-2 variants. Study details: In the study, Ad26.COV2.S was injected intramuscularly once, or twice 56 days apart. Whole-study findings and limits: Breadth of non-spike TCRs did not differ between vaccinees and placebo recipients. Individuals receiving vaccine had higher spike-specific TCR breadth than placebo recipients did.

Of note for this clone: Its antigen is still unknown.

The length of the CDR3 is 14 residues. Germline values: CDR1 SGHVS, CDR2 FQNEAQ. The V and J ends lost 4 bases and 8 bases respectively, with 16 bases between them. Profiled with immunoSEQ multiplex PCR; TCRdb holds only in-frame clones, not every one. The table lists 430,000 or so clones, approximately 90% of them singletons. Treatment denoted: some 20 received Ad26.COV2.S at low or high dose, single or two shots; 5 received placebo; per-sample allocation not given. All samples were drawn on day 63, counting from the first vaccine or placebo injection. The genes are TRBV7-8 and TRBJ2-3; D might be TRBD1 (6 bases). This clonotype originated in a person aged 18-60 years who received the Ad26.COV2.S COVID-19 vaccine or a placebo. The specimen comprised peripheral blood, sampled in a trial of Ad26.COV2.S vaccine versus placebo. In DNA form, the CDR3 reads TGTGCCAGCAGCTCTTATATGGACAGACTTACGCAGTATTTT. This translates into CASSSYMDRLTQYF.